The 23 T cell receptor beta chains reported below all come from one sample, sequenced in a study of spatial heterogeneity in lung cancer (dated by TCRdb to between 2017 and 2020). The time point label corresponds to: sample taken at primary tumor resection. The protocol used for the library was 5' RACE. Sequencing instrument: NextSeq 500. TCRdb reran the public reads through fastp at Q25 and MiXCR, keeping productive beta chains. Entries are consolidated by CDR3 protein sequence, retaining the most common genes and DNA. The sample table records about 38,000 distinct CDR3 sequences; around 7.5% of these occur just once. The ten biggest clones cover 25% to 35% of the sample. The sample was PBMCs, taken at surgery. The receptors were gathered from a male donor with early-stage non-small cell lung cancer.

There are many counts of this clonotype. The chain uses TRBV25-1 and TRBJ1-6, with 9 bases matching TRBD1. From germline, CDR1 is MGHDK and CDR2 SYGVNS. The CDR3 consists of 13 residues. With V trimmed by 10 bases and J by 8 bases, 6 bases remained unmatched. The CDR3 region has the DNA TGTGCCACCCCGGGACAGGGAGATTCACCCCTCCACTTT. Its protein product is CATPGQGDSPLHF.

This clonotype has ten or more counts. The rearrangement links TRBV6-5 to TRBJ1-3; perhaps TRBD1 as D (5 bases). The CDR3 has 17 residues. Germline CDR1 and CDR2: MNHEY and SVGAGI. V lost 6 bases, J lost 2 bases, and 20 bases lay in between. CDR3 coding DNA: TGTGCCAGCAGCACATTGTCGGGGGAGTTCACTGGAAACACCATATATTTT. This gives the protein CASSTLSGEFTGNTIYF.

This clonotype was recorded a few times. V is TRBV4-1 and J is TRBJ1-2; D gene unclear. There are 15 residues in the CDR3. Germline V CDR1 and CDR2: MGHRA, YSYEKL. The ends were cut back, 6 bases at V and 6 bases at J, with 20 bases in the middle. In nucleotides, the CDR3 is TGCGCCAGCAGTTTTGACCCTCCGGGGTTAGATGGCTACACCTTC. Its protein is CASSFDPPGLDGYTF.

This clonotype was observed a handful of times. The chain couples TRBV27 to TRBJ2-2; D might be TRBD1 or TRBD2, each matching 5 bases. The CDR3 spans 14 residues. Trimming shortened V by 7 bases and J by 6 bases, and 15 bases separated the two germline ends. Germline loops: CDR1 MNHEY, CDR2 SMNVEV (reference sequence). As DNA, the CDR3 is TGTGCCAGCACCCGGGGACCCATCCCCGGGGAGCTGTTTTTT. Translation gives CASTRGPIPGELFF.

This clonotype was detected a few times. This CDR3 is CASRDQGRTGELFF. The CDR3 DNA sequence: TGTGCCAGCAGGGACCAGGGACGCACCGGGGAGCTGTTTTTT. The chain joins TRBV27 to TRBJ2-2; TRBD1 or TRBD2 may be the D gene (5 bases each). Trimming removed 6 bases from V and 4 bases from J, with 12 bases in between. This CDR3 comprises 14 residues. Germline V gives CDR1 MNHEY, CDR2 SMNVEV (reference sequence).

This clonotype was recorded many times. This CDR3 reads CASGLGVTKNIQYF. CDR3 nucleotide sequence: TGTGCTAGTGGTTTGGGGGTCACGAAAAACATTCAGTACTTC. The chain combines TRBV12-5 with TRBJ2-4; D gene ambiguous. Germline CDR1 reads LGHNT; CDR2 reads FRNRAP. Deletions cut 1 base from V and 4 bases from J, with 8 bases between. This CDR3 is 14 amino acids long.

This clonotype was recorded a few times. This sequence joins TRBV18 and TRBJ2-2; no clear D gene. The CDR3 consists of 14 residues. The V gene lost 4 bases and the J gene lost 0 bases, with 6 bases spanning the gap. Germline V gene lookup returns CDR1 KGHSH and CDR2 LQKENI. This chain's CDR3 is CASSHDPNTGELFF. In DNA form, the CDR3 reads TGTGCCAGCTCACATGACCCGAACACCGGGGAGCTGTTTTTT. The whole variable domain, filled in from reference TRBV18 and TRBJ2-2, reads NAGVMQNPRHLVRRRGQEARLRCSPMKGHSHVYWYRQLPEEGLKFMVYLQKENIIDESGMPKERFSAEFPKEGPSILRIQQVVRGDSAAYFCASSHDPNTGELFFGEGSRLTVL.

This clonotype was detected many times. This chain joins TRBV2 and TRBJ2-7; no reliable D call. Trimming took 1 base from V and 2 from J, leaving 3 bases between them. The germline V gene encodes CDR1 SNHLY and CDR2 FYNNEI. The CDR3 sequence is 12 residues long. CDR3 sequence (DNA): TGTGCCAGCAGTGAAGGGGCCTACGAGCAGTACTTC. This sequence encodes CASSEGAYEQYF. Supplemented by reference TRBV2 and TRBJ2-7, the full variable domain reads EPEVTQTPSHQVTQMGQEVILRCVPISNHLYFYWYRQILGQKVEFLVSFYNNEISEKSEIFDDQFSVERPDGSNFTLKIRSTKLEDSAMYFCASSEGAYEQYFGPGTRLTVT.

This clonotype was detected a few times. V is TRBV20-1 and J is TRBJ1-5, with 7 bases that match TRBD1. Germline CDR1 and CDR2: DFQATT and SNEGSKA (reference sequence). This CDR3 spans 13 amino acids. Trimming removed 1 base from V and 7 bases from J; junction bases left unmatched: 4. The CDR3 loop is CSARADREQPQHF. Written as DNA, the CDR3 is TGCAGTGCTAGAGCCGACAGGGAACAGCCCCAGCATTTT.

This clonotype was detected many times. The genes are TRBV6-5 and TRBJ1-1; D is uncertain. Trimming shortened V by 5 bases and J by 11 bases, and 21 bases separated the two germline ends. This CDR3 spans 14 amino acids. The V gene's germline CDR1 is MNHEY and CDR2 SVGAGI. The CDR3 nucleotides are TGTGCCAGCAGTGCCTCCTGGGATTCCCGTCGCGCTTTCTTT. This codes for CASSASWDSRRAFF.

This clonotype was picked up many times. CDR3 sequence (DNA): TGTGCCAGCAGTTACTTGTTAGCGGGGGGAGGGAATACGCAGTATTTT. It is translated as CASSYLLAGGGNTQYF. The chain recombines TRBV6-5 with TRBJ2-3, with TRBD2 matching 10 bases. Per germline, CDR1 MNHEY and CDR2 SVGAGI. The V and J ends lost 1 base and 7 bases, in that order; junction bases with no gene match: 8. This CDR3 is 16 amino acids long.

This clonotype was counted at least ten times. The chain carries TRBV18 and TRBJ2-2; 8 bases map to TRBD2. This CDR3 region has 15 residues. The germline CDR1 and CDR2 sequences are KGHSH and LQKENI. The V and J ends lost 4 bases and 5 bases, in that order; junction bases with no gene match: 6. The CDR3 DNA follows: TGTGCCAGCTCACAGAGCGGGGGAGAAACCGGGGAGCTGTTTTTT. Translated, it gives CASSQSGGETGELFF.

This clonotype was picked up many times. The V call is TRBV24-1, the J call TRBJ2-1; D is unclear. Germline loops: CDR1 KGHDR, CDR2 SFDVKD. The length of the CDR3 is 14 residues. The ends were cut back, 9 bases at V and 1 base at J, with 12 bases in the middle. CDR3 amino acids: CATRSWASYNEQFF. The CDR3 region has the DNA TGTGCCACCCGGTCGTGGGCTTCCTACAATGAGCAGTTCTTC.

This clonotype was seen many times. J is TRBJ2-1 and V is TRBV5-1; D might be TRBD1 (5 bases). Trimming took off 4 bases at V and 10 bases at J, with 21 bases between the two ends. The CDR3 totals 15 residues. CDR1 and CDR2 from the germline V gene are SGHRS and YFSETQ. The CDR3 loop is CASSANTLRVSEQFF. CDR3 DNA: TGCGCCAGCAGCGCGAACACTCTCAGGGTCTCAGAGCAGTTCTTC.

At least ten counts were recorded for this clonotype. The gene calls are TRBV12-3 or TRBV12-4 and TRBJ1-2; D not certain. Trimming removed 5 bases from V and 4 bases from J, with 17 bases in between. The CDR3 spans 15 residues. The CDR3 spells CASSHRRALSYGYTF. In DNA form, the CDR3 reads TGTGCCAGCAGTCATCGACGGGCCCTAAGCTATGGCTACACCTTC.

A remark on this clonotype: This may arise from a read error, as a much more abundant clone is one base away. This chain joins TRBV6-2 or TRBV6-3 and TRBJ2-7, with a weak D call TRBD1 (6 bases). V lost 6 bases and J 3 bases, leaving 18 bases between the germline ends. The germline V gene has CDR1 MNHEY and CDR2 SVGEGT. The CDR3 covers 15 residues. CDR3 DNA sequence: TGTGCCAGCAGCCAGGACAGTGGGCGCGTCTACGAGCAGTACTTC. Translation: CASSQDSGRVYEQYF.

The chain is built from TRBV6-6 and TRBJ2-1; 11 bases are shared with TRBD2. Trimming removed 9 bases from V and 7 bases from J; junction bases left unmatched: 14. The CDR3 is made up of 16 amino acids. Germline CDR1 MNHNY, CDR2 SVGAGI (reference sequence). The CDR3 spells CASTFTGTSGVNEQFF. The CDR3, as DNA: TGTGCCAGTACTTTCACCGGGACTAGCGGTGTAAATGAGCAGTTCTTC.

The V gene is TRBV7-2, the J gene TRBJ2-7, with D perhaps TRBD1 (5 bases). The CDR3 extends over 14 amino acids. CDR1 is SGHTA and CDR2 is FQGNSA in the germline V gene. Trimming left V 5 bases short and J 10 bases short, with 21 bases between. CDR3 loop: CASSPQSDSTVQYF. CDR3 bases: TGTGCCAGCAGCCCCCAAAGCGACAGTACGGTCCAGTACTTC. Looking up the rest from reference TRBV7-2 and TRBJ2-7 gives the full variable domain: GAGVSQSPSNKVTEKGKDVELRCDPISGHTALYWYRQSLGQGLEFLIYFQGNSAPDKSGLPSDRFSAERTGGSVSTLTIQRTQQEDSAVYLCASSPQSDSTVQYFGPGTRLTVT.

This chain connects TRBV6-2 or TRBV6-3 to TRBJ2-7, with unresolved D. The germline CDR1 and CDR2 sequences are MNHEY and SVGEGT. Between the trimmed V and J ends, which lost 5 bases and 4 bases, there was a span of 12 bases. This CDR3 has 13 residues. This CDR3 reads CASSPPGRYEQYF. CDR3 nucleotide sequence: TGTGCCAGCAGTCCCCCAGGACGGTACGAGCAGTACTTC.

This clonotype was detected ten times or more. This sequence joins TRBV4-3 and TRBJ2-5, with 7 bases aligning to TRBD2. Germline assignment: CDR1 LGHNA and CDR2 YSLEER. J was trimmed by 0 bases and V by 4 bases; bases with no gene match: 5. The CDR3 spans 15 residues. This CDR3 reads CASSRQAGNQETQYF. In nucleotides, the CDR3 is TGCGCCAGCAGCCGCCAAGCGGGAAACCAAGAGACCCAGTACTTC.

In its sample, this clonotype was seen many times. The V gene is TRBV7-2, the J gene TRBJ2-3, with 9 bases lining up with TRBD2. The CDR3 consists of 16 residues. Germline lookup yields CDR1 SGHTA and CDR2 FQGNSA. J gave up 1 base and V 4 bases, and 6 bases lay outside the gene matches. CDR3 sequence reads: CASSSRGGARTDTQYF. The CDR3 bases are TGTGCCAGCAGCTCCCGCGGGGGGGCACGCACAGATACGCAGTATTTT.

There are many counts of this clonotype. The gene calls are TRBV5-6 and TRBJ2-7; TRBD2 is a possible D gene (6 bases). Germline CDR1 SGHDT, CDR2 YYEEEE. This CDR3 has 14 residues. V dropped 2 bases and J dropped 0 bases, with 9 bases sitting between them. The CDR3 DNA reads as TGTGCCAGCAGCTTACGCGGGGCCTCCTACGAGCAGTACTTC. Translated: CASSLRGASYEQYF. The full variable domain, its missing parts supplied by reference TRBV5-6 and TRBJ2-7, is DAGVTQSPTHLIKTRGQQVTLRCSPKSGHDTVSWYQQALGQGPQFIFQYYEEEERQRGNFPDRFSGHQFPNYSSELNVNALLLGDSALYLCASSLRGASYEQYFGPGTRLTVT.

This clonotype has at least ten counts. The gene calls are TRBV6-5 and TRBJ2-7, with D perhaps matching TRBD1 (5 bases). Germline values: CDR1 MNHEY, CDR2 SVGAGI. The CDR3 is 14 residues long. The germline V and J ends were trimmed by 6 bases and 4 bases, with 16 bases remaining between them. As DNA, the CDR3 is TGTGCCAGCAGAAAGACAGTCACTCCTTACGAGCAGTACTTC. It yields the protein CASRKTVTPYEQYF.